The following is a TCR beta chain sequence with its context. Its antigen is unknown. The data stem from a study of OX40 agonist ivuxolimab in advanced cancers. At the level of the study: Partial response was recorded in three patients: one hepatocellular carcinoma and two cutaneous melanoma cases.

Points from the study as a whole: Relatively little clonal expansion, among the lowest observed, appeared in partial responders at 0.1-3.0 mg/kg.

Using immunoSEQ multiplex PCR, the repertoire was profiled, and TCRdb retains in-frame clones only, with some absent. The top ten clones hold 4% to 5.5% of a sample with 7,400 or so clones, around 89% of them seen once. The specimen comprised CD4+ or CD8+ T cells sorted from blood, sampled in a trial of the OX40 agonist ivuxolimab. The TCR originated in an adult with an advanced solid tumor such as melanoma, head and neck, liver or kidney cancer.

The CDR3 region has the DNA TGTGCCAGCAGCTTACTATCGGGGGAGACCCAGTACTTC. Translating gives CASSLLSGETQYF. The chain combines TRBV7-8 with TRBJ2-5, with D possibly TRBD2 on 5 matching bases. This CDR3 has 13 residues. Trimming left V 2 bases short and J 5 bases short, with 9 bases between. The germline CDR1 and CDR2 sequences are SGHVS and FQNEAQ.